This T cell receptor (beta chain) emerged from a study of OX40 agonist ivuxolimab in advanced cancers. Study-level information: One hepatocellular carcinoma and a couple of cutaneous melanoma patients partially responded. General study results and limits: Clones of CD4+ and CD8+ blood T cells grew by week 6 at doses of 0.1 to 3.0 mg/kg. Averaging showed that CD8+ T cells had more expanded clones than CD4+ did.

The study sampled blood at baseline, cycle 4 day 1, and cycle 7 day 1. The CDR3 is made up of 11 amino acids. Germline loops: CDR1 DFQATT, CDR2 SNEGSKA (reference sequence). The V gene end was trimmed by 5 bases and the J gene end by 6 bases; junction bases not matched to a gene: 0. Libraries were prepared by immunoSEQ multiplex PCR; TCRdb keeps only in-frame clonotypes and omits some of them. The sample includes tens of thousands of clones, 89% of them seen just once. Regarding this clone: The antigen remains undetermined.

The TCR comes from an adult with an advanced solid tumor such as melanoma, head and neck, liver or kidney cancer. Source: CD4+ or CD8+ T cells sorted from blood, taken in a trial of the OX40 agonist ivuxolimab. This sequence joins TRBV20-1 and TRBJ1-1, with 10 bases identical to TRBD1. CDR3 region: CSAGQGAEAFF. CDR3 bases: TGCAGTGCTGGACAGGGGGCTGAAGCTTTCTTT.